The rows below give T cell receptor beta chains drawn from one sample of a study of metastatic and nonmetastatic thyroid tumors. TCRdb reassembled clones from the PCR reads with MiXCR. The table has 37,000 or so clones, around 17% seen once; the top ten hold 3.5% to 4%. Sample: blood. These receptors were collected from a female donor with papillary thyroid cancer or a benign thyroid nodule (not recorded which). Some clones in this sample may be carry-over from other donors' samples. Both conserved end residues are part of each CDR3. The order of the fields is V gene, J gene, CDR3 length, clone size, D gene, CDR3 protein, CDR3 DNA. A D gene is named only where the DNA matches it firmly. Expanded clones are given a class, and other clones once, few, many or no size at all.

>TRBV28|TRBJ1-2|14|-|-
CASSLIQVSLCYTF
TGTGCCAGCAGTTTAATACAGGTTTCGCTGTGCTACACCTTC
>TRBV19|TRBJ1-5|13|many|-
CASSDGRTQPQHF
TGTGCCAGTAGCGACGGAAGAACTCAGCCCCAGCATTTT
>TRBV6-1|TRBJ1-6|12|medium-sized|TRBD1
CASSPGGSPLHF
TGTGCCAGCAGTCCAGGGGGCTCACCCCTCCACTTT
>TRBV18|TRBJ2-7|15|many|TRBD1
CASSPPGTGGYEQYF
TGTGCCAGCTCACCACCTGGGACAGGGGGTTACGAGCAGTACTTC
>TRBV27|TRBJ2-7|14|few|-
CAPSNTPRGIGQYF
TGTGCCCCCAGCAACACTCCGAGGGGGATTGGGCAGTACTTC
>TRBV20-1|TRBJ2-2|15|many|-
CSAPARGWGTGELFF
TGCAGTGCCCCGGCTCGAGGTTGGGGAACCGGGGAGCTGTTTTTT
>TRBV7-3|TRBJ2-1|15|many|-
CASSLRRGLGNEQFF
TGTGCCAGCAGCTTACGGAGGGGGCTGGGGAATGAGCAGTTCTTC
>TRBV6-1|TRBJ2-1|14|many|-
CASSPYLTHNEQFF
TGTGCCAGCAGTCCGTACCTCACCCACAATGAGCAGTTCTTC
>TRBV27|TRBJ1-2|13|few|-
CASGFRGASGYTF
TGTGCCAGCGGTTTTCGGGGGGCGTCTGGCTACACCTTC
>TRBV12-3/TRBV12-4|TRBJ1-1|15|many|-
CASTLFIVMNTEAFF
TGTGCCAGCACCCTATTCATTGTAATGAACACTGAAGCTTTCTTT
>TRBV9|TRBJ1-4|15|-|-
CTSSPQDSQNEKLFF
TGTACCAGCAGCCCCCAAGACAGCCAAAATGAAAAACTGTTTTTT
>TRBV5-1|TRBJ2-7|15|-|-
CASSLVAGGTYEQYF
TGCGCCAGCAGCTTGGTAGCAGGGGGGACCTACGAGCAGTACTTC
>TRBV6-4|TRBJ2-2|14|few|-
CASSGDSNTLELFF
TGTGCCAGCAGTGGGGACTCGAACACCTTGGAGCTGTTTTTT
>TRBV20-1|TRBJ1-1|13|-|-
CRIPRVGDTEAFF
TGCAGGATCCCCAGGGTGGGGGACACTGAAGCTTTCTTT
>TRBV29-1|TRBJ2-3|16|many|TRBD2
CSVVPTSGRVEDTQYF
TGCAGCGTTGTACCGACTAGCGGGAGGGTAGAGGATACGCAGTATTTT
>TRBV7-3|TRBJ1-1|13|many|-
CASSSDSKARAFF
TGTGCCAGCAGTTCGGACAGTAAGGCACGAGCTTTCTTT
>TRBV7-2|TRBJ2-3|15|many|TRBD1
CASSADRVGTDTQYF
TGTGCCAGCAGCGCCGACAGGGTGGGCACAGATACGCAGTATTTT
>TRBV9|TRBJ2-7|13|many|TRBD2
CASTPGLVDEQYF
TGTGCCAGCACCCCGGGACTAGTTGACGAGCAGTACTTC
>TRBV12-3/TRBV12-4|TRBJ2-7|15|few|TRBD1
CASSLAGTGWYEQYF
TGTGCCAGCAGTTTGGCCGGGACAGGGTGGTACGAGCAGTACTTC
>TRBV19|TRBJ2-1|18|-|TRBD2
CASSRVTSGRGPYNEQFF
TGTGCCAGTAGTAGGGTGACTAGCGGGAGAGGACCCTACAATGAGCAGTTCTTC
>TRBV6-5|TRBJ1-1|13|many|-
CASSYLGALEAFF
TGTGCCAGCAGTTATCTGGGGGCCCTAGAAGCTTTCTTT
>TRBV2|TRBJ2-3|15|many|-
CASSGITVSTDTQYF
TGTGCCAGCAGTGGAATAACGGTCAGCACAGATACGCAGTATTTT